The 26 T cell receptor beta chains below all came from one sample that was sequenced in a study of T cell responses to AZD1222 COVID-19 vaccine. Data came from immunoSEQ multiplex PCR; TCRdb stores just in-frame clones and leaves some out. The table includes about 94,000 clones, more than 70% detected once. Sequenced here: peripheral blood, sampled on day 0 of AZD1222 vaccination. Every receptor here comes from an adult in good health.

The chain employs TRBV4-1 and TRBJ1-4; maybe TRBD1 (5 bases). Germline-derived CDR1 and CDR2 are MGHRA and YSYEKL. This CDR3 has 16 amino acids. Trimming cost V 0 bases and J 8 bases, with 16 bases left between them. The CDR3 region has the DNA TGCGCCAGCAGCCAAGAACCCCAGGGTTCAAACGAAAAACTGTTTTTT. It is translated as CASSQEPQGSNEKLFF.

The chain recombines TRBV5-4 with TRBJ1-2; D unresolved. V lost 4 bases, J lost 4 bases, and 17 bases lay in between. Germline assignment: CDR1 SGHNT and CDR2 YYREEE (reference sequence). This CDR3 region has 15 residues. The CDR3 is CASSPSRGAVYGYTF. DNA of the CDR3: TGTGCCAGCAGCCCAAGTCGGGGAGCCGTCTATGGCTACACCTTC.

The V and J genes are TRBV24-1 and TRBJ2-3; 8 bases are shared with TRBD1. CDR1 is KGHDR, CDR2 SFDVKD, per germline. This CDR3 spans 17 amino acids. With V trimmed by 1 base and J by 6 bases, 11 bases remained unmatched. The CDR3 loop reads CATSDFRTGLPSDTQYF. The CDR3 region has the DNA TGTGCCACCAGTGATTTCCGGACAGGGCTTCCCTCGGATACGCAGTATTTT.

This chain connects TRBV6-1 to TRBJ1-1, with TRBD1 matching over 7 bases. The CDR3 has 15 amino acids. Unmatched junction bases numbered 6, after V lost 2 bases and J lost 3 bases. The germline V gene encodes CDR1 MNHNS and CDR2 SASEGT. DNA of the CDR3: TGTGCCAGCAGTGAAATTCTAACAGGGGACACTGAAGCTTTCTTT. Protein product: CASSEILTGDTEAFF.

The chain is built from TRBV7-2 and TRBJ2-7; D unresolved. Trimming removed 3 bases from V and 3 bases from J, with 12 bases in between. Germline-derived CDR1 and CDR2 are SGHTA and FQGNSA. The CDR3 sequence is 14 residues long. The CDR3 nucleotides read TGTGCCAGCAGCTTCGGCAGAGTCCTCTACGAGCAGTACTTC. It specifies CASSFGRVLYEQYF.

The J gene is TRBJ2-6, the V gene TRBV6-5; D remains ambiguous. Germline V CDR1 and CDR2: MNHEY, SVGAGI. The CDR3 totals 15 residues. V gave up 7 bases and J gave up 3 bases, with 13 bases separating them. As DNA, the CDR3 is TGTGCCAGCAACGTCGTGGGCGGTGGGGCCAACGTCCTGACTTTC. Amino acids: CASNVVGGGANVLTF.

The chain joins TRBV9 to TRBJ2-7, with a possible D match to TRBD2 (6 bases). This CDR3 comprises 13 residues. Germline lookup yields CDR1 SGDLS and CDR2 YYNGEE. Trimming removed 3 bases from V and 4 bases from J, with 11 bases in between. CDR3 DNA sequence: TGTGCCAGCAGCGGGGCTAGCGCTTACGAGCAGTACTTC. This translates into CASSGASAYEQYF.

The rearrangement joins TRBV14 to TRBJ2-7; D is uncertain. Looked up from germline, CDR1 is SGHDN and CDR2 is FVKESK. Trimming stripped 0 bases from V and 10 bases from J, with 13 bases between. The CDR3 consists of 13 residues. The CDR3, as DNA: TGTGCCAGCAGCCAAGATAAAAATACGGCCCAGTACTTC. Its translation is CASSQDKNTAQYF.

The chain recombines TRBV6-2 or TRBV6-3 with TRBJ1-1; 9 bases line up with TRBD1. The V gene's germline CDR1 is MNHEY and CDR2 SVGEGT. The CDR3 has 18 amino acids. V shed 4 bases and J 1 base; nucleotides not matched to a gene: 13. The CDR3 coding sequence is TGTGCCAGCAGTTTCGTCCCGGGACAGGGAATTCGGAACACTGAAGCTTTCTTT. This codes for CASSFVPGQGIRNTEAFF.

The V and J genes are TRBV19 and TRBJ1-2, with D maybe TRBD1 (5 bases). This CDR3 contains 14 residues. Trimming took off 6 bases at V and 5 bases at J, with 16 bases between the two ends. The germline CDR1 and CDR2 sequences are LNHDA and SQIVND (reference sequence). CDR3 nucleotide sequence: TGTGCCAGTAGGTCTCGGGCCGGGGGATATGGCTACACCTTC. Translating it yields CASRSRAGGYGYTF. The complete variable domain, with remaining parts taken from reference TRBV19 and TRBJ1-2, reads DGGITQSPKYLFRKEGQNVTLSCEQNLNHDAMYWYRQDPGQGLRLIYYSQIVNDFQKGDIAEGYSVSREKKESFPLTVTSAQKNPTAFYLCASRSRAGGYGYTFGSGTRLTVV.

As DNA, the CDR3 is TGTGCCAGCAGCTCACTGGTGACCTACGAGCAGTACTTC. Translating it yields CASSSLVTYEQYF. The genes are TRBV7-2 and TRBJ2-7, with D unresolved. Deletions cut 4 bases from V and 2 bases from J, with 9 bases between. Germline V gene sequence: CDR1 SGHTA, CDR2 FQGNSA. The CDR3 consists of 13 residues.

The CDR3 sequence is CASSPDSLAYEQYF. The CDR3 region has the DNA TGCGCCAGCAGCCCCGACAGTTTGGCCTACGAGCAGTACTTC. V is TRBV4-3 and J is TRBJ2-7; D might be TRBD1 (5 bases). The germline gives CDR1 LGHNA, CDR2 YSLEER. The CDR3 consists of 14 residues. The germline V and J ends were trimmed by 4 bases and 2 bases, with 12 bases remaining between them.

V usage is TRBV3-1 (or the pseudogene TRBV3-2) and J usage is TRBJ1-6; 8 nucleotides agree with TRBD1. V shed 0 bases, J shed 4 bases, and the junction held 2 bases outside the gene matches. CDR3 length: 16 residues. CDR1 is LGHDT, CDR2 YNNKEL, per germline (reference sequence). CDR3 DNA sequence: TGTGCCAGCAGCCAAGATCGGACAGGGTATAATTCACCCCTCCACTTT. Its protein product is CASSQDRTGYNSPLHF.

The genes are TRBV5-4 and TRBJ1-2, with 8 positions matching TRBD1. Per the germline V gene, CDR1 is SGHNT and CDR2 is YYREEE (reference sequence). The CDR3 totals 15 residues. V lost 0 bases and J lost 8; bases outside the gene matches: 9. The CDR3: CASSLVGQGALGYTF. The CDR3 bases are TGTGCCAGCAGCTTGGTGGGCCAGGGGGCCTTAGGCTACACCTTC.

The chain links TRBV6-5 to TRBJ1-6; no definite D call. Germline V lookup: CDR1 MNHEY, CDR2 SVGAGI. The CDR3 has 13 residues. Trimming took 11 bases from V and 5 from J, leaving 13 bases between them. CDR3 sequence (DNA): TGTGCCTGCAAACAGTTAAATAATTCACCCCTCCACTTT. It yields the protein CACKQLNNSPLHF.

The chain employs TRBV9 and TRBJ2-1; TRBD2 matches at 7 bases. V trimming: 3 bases; J trimming: 3 bases; junction bases outside the gene matches: 12. CDR3 length: 17 amino acids. Per germline, CDR1 SGDLS and CDR2 YYNGEE. The CDR3 DNA follows: TGTGCCAGCAGCGGGCCCGACTGGACTAGTGGCTACAATGAGCAGTTCTTC. It specifies CASSGPDWTSGYNEQFF.

The gene calls are TRBV4-2 and TRBJ1-2; 7 bases are shared with TRBD1. The CDR3 spans 15 residues. J was trimmed by 4 bases and V by 3 bases; bases with no gene match: 8. Germline CDR1 is LGHNA and CDR2 is YNFKEQ. The CDR3 spells CASSQYRGQTYGYTF. CDR3 in DNA: TGTGCCAGCAGCCAGTATAGGGGACAGACCTATGGCTACACCTTC.

The V and J genes are TRBV9 and TRBJ1-1; D gene uncertain. V lost 0 bases, J lost 5 bases, and 11 bases lay in between. CDR3 length: 14 residues. The germline V gene has CDR1 SGDLS and CDR2 YYNGEE. Written as DNA, the CDR3 is TGTGCCAGCAGCGTAGGGGGTTTTGGTACTGAAGCTTTCTTT. This gives the protein CASSVGGFGTEAFF.

The chain employs TRBV5-1 and TRBJ2-5; TRBD2 aligns across 11 bases. V dropped 0 bases and J dropped 3; count of bases not matched to a gene: 1. CDR3 length: 15 amino acids. The germline V gene encodes CDR1 SGHRS and CDR2 YFSETQ. Written as DNA, the CDR3 is TGCGCCAGCAGCTTGGGACTAGCGGGGAAAGAGACCCAGTACTTC. Protein sequence: CASSLGLAGKETQYF.

This chain links TRBV7-7 with TRBJ1-1; D perhaps matches TRBD1 (6 bases). The CDR3 runs to 13 residues. V dropped 3 bases and J dropped 3 bases, with 8 bases sitting between them. The germline V gene encodes CDR1 SSHAT and CDR2 FNYEAQ (reference sequence). The CDR3 DNA reads as TGTGCCAGCAGCTTCAACAGGGACACTGAAGCTTTCTTT. It codes for CASSFNRDTEAFF. The complete variable domain, with remaining parts taken from reference TRBV7-7 and TRBJ1-1, reads GAGVSQSPRYKVTKRGQDVTLRCDPISSHATLYWYQQALGQGPEFLTYFNYEAQPDKSGLPSDRFSAERPEGSISTLTIQRTEQRDSAMYRCASSFNRDTEAFFGQGTRLTVV.

V usage is TRBV6-6 and J usage is TRBJ2-7; D ambiguous. Trimming removed 5 bases at V and 0 bases at J, with 11 bases between. CDR1 and CDR2 (germline): MNHNY, SVGAGI (reference sequence). This CDR3 is 14 amino acids long. Written as DNA, the CDR3 is TGTGCCAGCAGTCTCACTGCCAGCTCCTACGAGCAGTACTTC. Translation: CASSLTASSYEQYF.

J is TRBJ1-2 and V is TRBV7-2, with D possibly TRBD1 on 6 matching bases. This CDR3 comprises 16 residues. Trimming left V 4 bases short and J 4 bases short, with 19 bases between. Germline CDR1 and CDR2: SGHTA and FQGNSA. CDR3 nucleotides: TGTGCCAGCAGCTCCCAGACAGGTGACGTACCCTATGGCTACACCTTC. This sequence encodes CASSSQTGDVPYGYTF.

J is TRBJ1-4 and V is TRBV5-4; D unclear. Trimming left V 0 bases short and J 8 bases short, with 14 bases between. The CDR3 runs 15 residues. Germline CDR1 reads SGHNT; CDR2 reads YYREEE (reference sequence). CDR3 nucleotides: TGTGCCAGCAGCTTGGGCCAGGACCGAAGAGAAAAACTGTTTTTT. This encodes CASSLGQDRREKLFF.

The chain employs TRBV7-2 and TRBJ1-1; 7 bases match TRBD1. The CDR3 extends over 14 amino acids. Trimming took 5 bases from V and 3 from J; bases not matched to a gene: 6. Looked up from germline, CDR1 is SGHTA and CDR2 is FQGNSA. The CDR3 coding sequence is TGTGCCAGCAGCCACCCTGGACAGGACACTGAAGCTTTCTTT. It specifies CASSHPGQDTEAFF.

The chain links TRBV3-1 (or the pseudogene TRBV3-2) to TRBJ1-2; tentatively, D is TRBD1 (5 bases). Germline V lookup: CDR1 LGHDT, CDR2 YNNKEL (reference sequence). This CDR3 contains 14 residues. V gave up 7 bases and J gave up 5 bases, with 17 bases separating them. For the CDR3, the DNA is TGTGCCAGCACCGTGACAGCCTTCGATTATGGCTACACCTTC. Its translation: CASTVTAFDYGYTF.

The rearrangement uses TRBV5-1 and TRBJ1-2; a weak D match, TRBD1 (5 bases). Germline assignment: CDR1 SGHRS and CDR2 YFSETQ. The CDR3 extends over 14 amino acids. V was cut by 2 bases and J by 3 bases, with 11 bases left in between. DNA of the CDR3: TGCGCCAGCAGCTTCGGGGGTGGTGACTATGGCTACACCTTC. Its translation is CASSFGGGDYGYTF. Combining the CDR3 with reference TRBV5-1 and TRBJ1-2 gives the whole variable domain KAGVTQTPRYLIKTRGQQVTLSCSPISGHRSVSWYQQTPGQGLQFLFEYFSETQRNKGNFPGRFSGRQFSNSRSEMNVSTLELGDSALYLCASSFGGGDYGYTFGSGTRLTVV.